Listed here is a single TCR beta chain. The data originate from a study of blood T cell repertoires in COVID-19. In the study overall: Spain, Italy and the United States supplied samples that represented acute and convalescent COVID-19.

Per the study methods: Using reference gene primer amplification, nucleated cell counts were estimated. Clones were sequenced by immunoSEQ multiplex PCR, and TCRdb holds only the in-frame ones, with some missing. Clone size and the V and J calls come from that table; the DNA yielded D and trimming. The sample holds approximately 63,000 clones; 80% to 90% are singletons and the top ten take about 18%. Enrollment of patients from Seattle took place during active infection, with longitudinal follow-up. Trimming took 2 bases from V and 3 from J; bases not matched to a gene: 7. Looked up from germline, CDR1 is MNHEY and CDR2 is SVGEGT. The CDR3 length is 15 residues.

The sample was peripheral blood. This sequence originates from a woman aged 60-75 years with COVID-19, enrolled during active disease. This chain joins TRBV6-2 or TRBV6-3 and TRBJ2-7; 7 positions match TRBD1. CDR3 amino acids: CASSYPRTGRYEQYF. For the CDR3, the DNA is TGTGCCAGCAGTTACCCCAGGACAGGACGCTACGAGCAGTACTTC.